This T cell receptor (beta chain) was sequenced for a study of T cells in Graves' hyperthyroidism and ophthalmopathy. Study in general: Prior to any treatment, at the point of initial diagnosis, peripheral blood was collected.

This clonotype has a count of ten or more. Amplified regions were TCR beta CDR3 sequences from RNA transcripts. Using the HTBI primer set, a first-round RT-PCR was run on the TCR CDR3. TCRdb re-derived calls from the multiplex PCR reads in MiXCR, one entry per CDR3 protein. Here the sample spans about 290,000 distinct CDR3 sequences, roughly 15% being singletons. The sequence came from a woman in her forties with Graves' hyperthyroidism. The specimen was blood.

For the CDR3, the DNA is TGCAGTGCTAACCCAAGCGGGTACACCACAGATACGCAGTATTTT. Encoded protein: CSANPSGYTTDTQYF. The rearrangement links TRBV20-1 to TRBJ2-3; a weak D match, TRBD2 (6 bases). In germline, CDR1 is DFQATT, CDR2 SNEGSKA (reference sequence). There are 15 residues in the CDR3. Trimming stripped 4 bases from V and 2 bases from J, with 16 bases between.